A selection of T cell receptor beta chains follows, all from one sample in a study of T-cell memory formation after mild COVID-19. TCRdb processed the 5' RACE reads anew with MiXCR; each CDR3 protein has one entry. The sample lists 350,000 to 400,000 distinct CDR3 sequences; approximately 15% were seen once. What was sequenced was PBMCs or a T cell subset sorted from them (not recorded which). Receptors originate from a man aged 18 to 29 who had mild COVID-19 (a few samples of this study predate the infection). Cell type and time point are not known. The CDR3 runs from the conserved cysteine through the conserved F or W. The order of the fields is V gene, D gene, clone size, J gene, CDR3 protein, CDR3 DNA. D genes are given only for firm matches. Expanded clones get a size class; other rows say once, few or many, or leave the size out.

TRBV7-6	TRBD2	few	TRBJ2-1	CASSPRTSVGNEQFF	TGTGCCAGCAGCCCTCGGACTAGCGTCGGTAATGAGCAGTTCTTC
TRBV5-5	TRBD1	many	TRBJ2-4	CASRRTGGRNIQYF	TGTGCCAGCAGACGGACAGGGGGGAGGAACATTCAGTACTTC
TRBV7-9	TRBD2	many	TRBJ2-3	CASSTHRLAGGPTDTQYF	TGTGCCAGCAGCACCCATAGACTAGCGGGGGGGCCCACAGATACGCAGTATTTT
TRBV5-1	-	few	TRBJ2-5	CASSSEGWTQYF	TGCGCCAGCAGTTCGGAGGGGTGGACCCAGTACTTC
TRBV7-9	-	-	TRBJ1-6	CASSPLQASNSPLHF	TGTGCCAGCAGCCCGCTTCAAGCATCTAATTCACCCCTCCACTTT
TRBV6-2/TRBV6-3	-	few	TRBJ2-1	CASSSPISQGGSYNEQFF	TGTGCCAGCAGTTCCCCAATATCCCAGGGGGGCTCCTACAATGAGCAGTTCTTC
TRBV6-1	-	-	TRBJ1-2	CASSRTSDYGYTF	TGTGCCAGCAGCAGAACCTCGGACTATGGCTACACCTTC
TRBV29-1	TRBD1	-	TRBJ1-2	CSVVYRGRGYGYTF	TGCAGCGTGGTATACAGGGGGCGCGGCTATGGCTACACCTTC
TRBV12-3/TRBV12-4	TRBD1	few	TRBJ1-2	CASPGTGGYTF	TGTGCCAGCCCCGGGACAGGAGGCTACACCTTC
TRBV4-3	-	-	TRBJ1-1	CASSQDLRGPSVAFF	TGCGCCAGCAGCCAAGATTTACGGGGCCCCTCGGTGGCTTTCTTT
TRBV7-2	-	few	TRBJ2-4	CASSLVYENIQYF	TGTGCCAGCAGCTTAGTCTACGAAAACATTCAGTACTTC
TRBV7-2	TRBD1	-	TRBJ1-4	CASSPTGGREKLFF	TGTGCCAGCAGCCCGACAGGGGGGAGGGAAAAACTGTTTTTT
TRBV7-3	-	few	TRBJ2-1	CASTPADRALGVGQFF	TGTGCCAGCACCCCGGCCGATCGGGCCCTAGGGGTCGGTCAGTTCTTC
TRBV4-1	-	-	TRBJ1-1	CASSQGAGTVNTEAFF	TGCGCCAGCAGCCAAGGAGCGGGTACCGTGAACACTGAAGCTTTCTTT
TRBV4-1	-	few	TRBJ1-1	CASSLSEGVGTEAFF	TGCGCCAGCAGCCTTTCTGAGGGGGTCGGCACTGAAGCTTTCTTT
TRBV6-5	-	many	TRBJ2-2	CASSYLVDTGELFF	TGTGCCAGCAGTTACCTGGTCGACACCGGGGAGCTGTTTTTT
TRBV4-1	-	few	TRBJ2-7	CASSQRGVESEQYF	TGCGCCAGCAGCCAACGGGGTGTCGAGTCCGAGCAGTACTTC
TRBV11-2	TRBD2	few	TRBJ2-4	CASSSSGVAGGYNIQYF	TGTGCCAGCAGCTCCTCCGGAGTAGCGGGGGGTTATAACATTCAGTACTTC
TRBV6-2/TRBV6-3	TRBD1	few	TRBJ1-5	CASNKGAQPQHF	TGTGCCAGCAATAAGGGGGCCCAGCCCCAGCATTTT
TRBV27	-	many	TRBJ2-2	CASSPVNTGELFF	TGTGCCAGCAGTCCCGTTAACACCGGGGAGCTGTTTTTT
TRBV4-3	-	-	TRBJ2-2	CASSQDRASREAGELFF	TGCGCCAGCAGCCAAGATAGGGCAAGCCGAGAGGCCGGGGAGCTGTTTTTT
TRBV4-3	-	few	TRBJ2-7	CASSQEVIASYEQYF	TGCGCCAGCAGCCAAGAAGTGATCGCCTCCTACGAGCAGTACTTC
TRBV15	TRBD1	few	TRBJ1-2	CATSRTGDSGYTF	TGTGCCACCAGCCGCACCGGGGACAGTGGCTACACCTTC
TRBV6-5	TRBD2	few	TRBJ2-1	CASRAGGVNEQFF	TGTGCCAGCAGGGCCGGGGGGGTAAATGAGCAGTTCTTC
TRBV5-6	-	-	TRBJ2-5	CASSFRGRGITQYF	TGTGCCAGCAGCTTCCGAGGACGAGGGATTACCCAGTACTTC
TRBV3-1	TRBD2	few	TRBJ2-2	CASSDRRGAFAGELFF	TGTGCCAGCAGCGACAGGCGGGGGGCGTTCGCCGGGGAGCTGTTTTTT
TRBV4-1	TRBD2	few	TRBJ2-5	CASSQDPAGGQETQYF	TGCGCCAGCAGCCAAGACCCAGCGGGGGGCCAAGAGACCCAGTACTTC
TRBV6-1	-	once	TRBJ2-3	CASSDPRGSGTDTQYF	TGTGCCAGCAGCGACCCTCGGGGATCTGGCACAGATACGCAGTATTTT
TRBV12-3/TRBV12-4	-	few	TRBJ2-5	CASSLGYRAQTQYF	TGTGCCAGCAGTTTAGGGTACAGGGCCCAGACCCAGTACTTC
TRBV18	-	many	TRBJ1-3	CASSPGEGNTIYF	TGTGCCAGCTCACCAGGGGAAGGAAACACCATATATTTT
TRBV12-5	-	few	TRBJ2-1	CASGFPRGSYNEQFF	TGTGCTAGTGGTTTCCCGAGGGGGAGCTACAATGAGCAGTTCTTC
TRBV4-1	-	-	TRBJ2-7	CASSQEAGIPYEQYF	TGCGCCAGCAGCCAAGAAGCAGGGATCCCCTACGAGCAGTACTTC
TRBV4-3	TRBD2	-	TRBJ2-3	CASSRTVQLAGHTDTQYF	TGCGCCAGCAGCAGAACGGTCCAACTAGCGGGGCACACAGATACGCAGTATTTT
TRBV7-2	-	few	TRBJ1-5	CASSLAFTGPQHF	TGTGCCAGCAGCTTAGCGTTCACGGGGCCCCAGCATTTT
TRBV10-3	-	few	TRBJ1-1	CAISGPQGSDTEAFF	TGTGCCATCAGTGGCCCCCAGGGAAGTGACACTGAAGCTTTCTTT
TRBV4-1	TRBD1	-	TRBJ2-1	CAISNRGDNEQFF	TGCGCCATCAGCAACAGGGGGGATAATGAGCAGTTCTTC
TRBV7-9	TRBD1	-	TRBJ2-3	CASSSPGTGVVGTQYF	TGTGCCAGCAGCTCACCCGGGACAGGGGTGGTAGGTACGCAGTATTTT